Listed here are 9 T cell receptor beta chains from one sample, sequenced in a study of beta chain features in type 1 diabetes listed by TCRdb under 2018. Library preparation employed the immunoSEQ multiplex PCR assay. All of the isolated RNA was reverse transcribed with the High Capacity cDNA Reverse Transcription Kit, so expressed TCRB transcripts were sequenced. TCRdb retrieved this table from immuneACCESS and kept in-frame rearrangements only. Not all clones are present; in checked studies, unresolved V genes account for under half, and no reason is known for the remainder. Counted in this sample were about 350,000 clones; about 20% of them appeared once. Together, the top ten hold around 0.04% of the sample. Source material: naive CD4+ T cells from blood. Read against the paper, the sample's cell subset or site label means: true naive CD4+ T cells. Every receptor here comes from a young woman in good health.

A few counts support this clone. This chain joins TRBV11-2 and TRBJ2-1; D may be TRBD2 (6 bases). The ends were cut back, 4 bases at V and 7 bases at J, with 20 bases in the middle. Germline CDR1 SGHAT, CDR2 FQNNGV. This CDR3 has 16 residues. The CDR3 loop is CASSSITGLAPNEQFF. CDR3 DNA sequence: TGTGCCAGCAGCTCGATTACGGGACTCGCCCCAAATGAGCAGTTCTTC.

This sequence joins TRBV13 and TRBJ1-1; D remains unclear. V lost 0 bases, J lost 1 base, and 9 bases lay in between. Germline V gene data show CDR1 as PRHDT and CDR2 as FYEKMQ (reference sequence). The CDR3 has 15 residues. This CDR3 reads CASSLGRGKNTEAFF. The CDR3 coding sequence is TGTGCCAGCAGCTTAGGTCGCGGAAAGAACACTGAAGCTTTCTTT.

This clone was observed a few times. CDR3 sequence (DNA): TGTGCCAGCAGCTTAGAAACTAGCGGGAGGAATCGGTACCAAGAGACCCAGTACTTC. Translating gives CASSLETSGRNRYQETQYF. The V call is TRBV11-2, the J call TRBJ2-5; the match to TRBD2 covers 12 bases. This CDR3 contains 19 residues. The germline gives CDR1 SGHAT, CDR2 FQNNGV. Losses at the gene ends were 0 bases for V and 0 bases for J; bases not matched to a gene: 8.

In this sample, this clone turned up once. This rearrangement joins TRBV6-5 to TRBJ2-1; 8 nucleotides line up with TRBD1. Germline CDR1 is MNHEY and CDR2 is SVGAGI. The V gene end was trimmed by 0 bases and the J gene end by 6 bases; junction bases not matched to a gene: 4. The CDR3 sequence is 15 residues long. CDR3 residues: CASSYSGTGPNEQFF. The CDR3 DNA sequence: TGTGCCAGCAGTTACTCAGGGACAGGCCCCAATGAGCAGTTCTTC.

This clone was observed a few times. The chain uses TRBV30 and TRBJ1-2; D perhaps matches TRBD1 (5 bases). The germline gives CDR1 GTSNPN, CDR2 SVGIG (reference sequence). The V gene lost 2 bases and the J gene lost 13 bases, with 20 bases spanning the gap. This CDR3 spans 13 amino acids. The CDR3 region has the DNA TGTGCCTGGAGTTACGGGACTGAGCGGCCCTGCACCTTC. It translates to CAWSYGTERPCTF. Full variable domain (missing parts from reference TRBV30 and TRBJ1-2): SQTIHQWPATLVQPVGSPLSLECTVEGTSNPNLYWYRQAAGRGLQLLFYSVGIGQISSEVPQNLSASRPQDRQFILSSKKLLLSDSGFYLCAWSYGTERPCTFGSGTRLTVV.

The chain combines TRBV7-3 with TRBJ2-1; tentative D call: TRBD2 (5 bases). Trimming pared 2 bases from V and 8 bases from J, leaving 13 bases between. The CDR3 runs to 14 residues. Germline V CDR1 and CDR2: SGHTA, FQGTGA. The CDR3 DNA reads as TGTGCCAGCAGCTTATCCGGGGTTGGGCATGAGCAGTTCTTC. Protein product: CASSLSGVGHEQFF. Combining the CDR3 with reference TRBV7-3 and TRBJ2-1 gives the whole variable domain GAGVSQTPSNKVTEKGKYVELRCDPISGHTALYWYRQSLGQGPEFLIYFQGTGAADDSGLPNDRFFAVRPEGSVSTLKIQRTERGDSAVYLCASSLSGVGHEQFFGPGTRLTVL.

The CDR3 bases are TGTGCCAGCTCACCACGAGGACAGGGGGCTCCAGAGCCCCAGCATTTT. Protein product: CASSPRGQGAPEPQHF. The gene calls are TRBV18 and TRBJ1-5; TRBD1 matches 11 bases. This CDR3 is built from 16 residues. In germline, CDR1 is KGHSH, CDR2 LQKENI. The V gene end was trimmed by 1 base and the J gene end by 8 bases; junction bases not matched to a gene: 7. Supplemented by reference TRBV18 and TRBJ1-5, the full variable domain reads NAGVMQNPRHLVRRRGQEARLRCSPMKGHSHVYWYRQLPEEGLKFMVYLQKENIIDESGMPKERFSAEFPKEGPSILRIQQVVRGDSAAYFCASSPRGQGAPEPQHFGDGTRLSIL.

The chain couples TRBV29-1 to TRBJ2-5; TRBD2 aligns across 9 bases. Germline lookup yields CDR1 SQVTM and CDR2 ANQGSEA. After removal of 4 bases from V and 4 bases from J, the junction contained 4 bases not matched to a gene. CDR3 length: 13 amino acids. The CDR3 sequence: CSVGSGRGETQYF. The CDR3 nucleotides read TGCAGCGTTGGTAGCGGGAGAGGAGAGACCCAGTACTTC.

The CDR3 coding sequence is TGTGCCAGCAGTTCGGGACTAGCAAAAGCAGATACGCAGTATTTT. This encodes CASSSGLAKADTQYF. The V gene is TRBV6-5, the J gene TRBJ2-3; 9 nucleotides line up with TRBD2. Germline V CDR1 and CDR2: MNHEY, SVGAGI. The CDR3 runs to 15 residues. V was pared by 4 bases and J by 4 bases, with 6 bases of the junction left unmatched.